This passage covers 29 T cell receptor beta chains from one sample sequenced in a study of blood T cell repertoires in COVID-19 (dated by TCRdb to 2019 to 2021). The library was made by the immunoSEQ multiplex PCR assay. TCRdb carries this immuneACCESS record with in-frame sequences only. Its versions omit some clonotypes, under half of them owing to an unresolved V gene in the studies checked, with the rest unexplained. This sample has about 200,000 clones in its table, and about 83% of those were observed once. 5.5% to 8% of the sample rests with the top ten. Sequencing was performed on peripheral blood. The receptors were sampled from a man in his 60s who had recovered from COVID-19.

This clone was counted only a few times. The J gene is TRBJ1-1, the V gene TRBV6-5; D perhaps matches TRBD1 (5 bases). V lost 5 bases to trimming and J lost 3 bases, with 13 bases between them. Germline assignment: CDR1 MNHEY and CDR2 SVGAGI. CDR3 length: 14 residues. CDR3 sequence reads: CASSTVWGDTEAFF. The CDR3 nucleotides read TGTGCCAGCAGTACCGTCTGGGGGGACACTGAAGCTTTCTTT.

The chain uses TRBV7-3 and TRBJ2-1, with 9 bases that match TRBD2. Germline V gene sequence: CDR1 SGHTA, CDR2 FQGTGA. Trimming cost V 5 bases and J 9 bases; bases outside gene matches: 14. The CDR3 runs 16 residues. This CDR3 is CASSNSLAGVKGEQFF. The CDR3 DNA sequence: TGTGCCAGCAGCAACTCCTTAGCGGGGGTAAAGGGTGAGCAGTTCTTC. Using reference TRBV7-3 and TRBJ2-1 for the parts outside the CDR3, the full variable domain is GAGVSQTPSNKVTEKGKYVELRCDPISGHTALYWYRQSLGQGPEFLIYFQGTGAADDSGLPNDRFFAVRPEGSVSTLKIQRTERGDSAVYLCASSNSLAGVKGEQFFGPGTRLTVL.

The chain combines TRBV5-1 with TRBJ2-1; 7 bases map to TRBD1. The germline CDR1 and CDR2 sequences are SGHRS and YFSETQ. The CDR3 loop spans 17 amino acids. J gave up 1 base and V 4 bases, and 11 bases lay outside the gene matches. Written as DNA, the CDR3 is TGCGCCAGCAGCCCGTTTACAGGGGTCGGGTCCTACAATGAGCAGTTCTTC. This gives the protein CASSPFTGVGSYNEQFF.

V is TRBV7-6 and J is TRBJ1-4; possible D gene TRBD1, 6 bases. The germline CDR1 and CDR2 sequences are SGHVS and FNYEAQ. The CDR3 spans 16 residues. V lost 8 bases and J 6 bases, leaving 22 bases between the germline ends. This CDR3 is CASSINPGGADEKLFF. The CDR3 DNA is TGTGCCAGCTCCATTAATCCGGGGGGGGCGGATGAAAAACTGTTTTTT.

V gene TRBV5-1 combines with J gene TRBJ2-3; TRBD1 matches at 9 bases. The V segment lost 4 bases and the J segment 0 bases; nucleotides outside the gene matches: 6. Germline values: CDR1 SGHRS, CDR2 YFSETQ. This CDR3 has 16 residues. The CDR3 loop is CASSPGTGTSTDTQYF. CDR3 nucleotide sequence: TGCGCCAGCAGCCCCGGGACAGGGACTAGCACAGATACGCAGTATTTT.

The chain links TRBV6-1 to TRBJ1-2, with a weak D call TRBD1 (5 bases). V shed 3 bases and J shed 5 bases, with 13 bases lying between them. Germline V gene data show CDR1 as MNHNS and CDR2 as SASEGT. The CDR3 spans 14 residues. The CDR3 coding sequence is TGTGCCAGCAGTGAGGGGGGAAGGGCTTATGGCTACACCTTC. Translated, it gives CASSEGGRAYGYTF.

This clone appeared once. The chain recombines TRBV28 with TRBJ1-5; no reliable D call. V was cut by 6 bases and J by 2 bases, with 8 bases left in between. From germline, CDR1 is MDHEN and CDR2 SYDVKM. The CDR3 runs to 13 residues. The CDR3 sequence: CASRRDGNQPQHF. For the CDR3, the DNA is TGTGCCAGCAGGAGGGATGGCAATCAGCCCCAGCATTTT. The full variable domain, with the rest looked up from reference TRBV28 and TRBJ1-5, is DVKVTQSSRYLVKRTGEKVFLECVQDMDHENMFWYRQDPGLGLRLIYFSYDVKMKEKGDIPEGYSVSREKKERFSLILESASTNQTSMYLCASRRDGNQPQHFGDGTRLSIL.

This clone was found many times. CDR3 sequence: CASSFSGGYEQYF. CDR3 coding DNA: TGTGCCAGCAGCTTTTCAGGGGGCTACGAGCAGTACTTC. This rearrangement joins TRBV11-2 to TRBJ2-7, with TRBD1 identical over 7 bases. The germline V gene encodes CDR1 SGHAT and CDR2 FQNNGV. Trimming removed 3 bases from V and 3 bases from J; junction bases left unmatched: 2. This CDR3 region has 13 residues. Drawing the rest from reference TRBV11-2 and TRBJ2-7, the complete variable domain is EAGVAQSPRYKIIEKRQSVAFWCNPISGHATLYWYQQILGQGPKLLIQFQNNGVVDDSQLPKDRFSAERLKGVDSTLKIQPAKLEDSAVYLCASSFSGGYEQYFGPGTRLTVT.

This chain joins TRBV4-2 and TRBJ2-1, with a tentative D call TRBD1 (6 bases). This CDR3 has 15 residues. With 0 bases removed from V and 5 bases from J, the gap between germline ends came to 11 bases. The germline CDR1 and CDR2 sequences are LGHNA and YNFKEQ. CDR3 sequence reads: CASSQDRTGNNEQFF. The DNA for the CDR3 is TGTGCCAGCAGCCAAGATCGAACAGGGAACAATGAGCAGTTCTTC.

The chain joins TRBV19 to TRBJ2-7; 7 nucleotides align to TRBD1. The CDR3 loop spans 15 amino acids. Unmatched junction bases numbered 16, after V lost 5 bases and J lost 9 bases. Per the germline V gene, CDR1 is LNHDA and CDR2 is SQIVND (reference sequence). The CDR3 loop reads CASSSRTGELGGQYF. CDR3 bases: TGTGCCAGTAGTTCTCGGACAGGTGAACTTGGGGGGCAGTACTTC.

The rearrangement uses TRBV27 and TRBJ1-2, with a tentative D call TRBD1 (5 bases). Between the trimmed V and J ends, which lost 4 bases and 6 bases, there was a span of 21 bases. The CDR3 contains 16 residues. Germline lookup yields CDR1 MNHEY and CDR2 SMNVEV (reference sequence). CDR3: CASSYRTGTDLDGYTF. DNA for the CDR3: TGTGCCAGCAGTTATCGCACAGGAACCGACTTAGATGGCTACACCTTC.

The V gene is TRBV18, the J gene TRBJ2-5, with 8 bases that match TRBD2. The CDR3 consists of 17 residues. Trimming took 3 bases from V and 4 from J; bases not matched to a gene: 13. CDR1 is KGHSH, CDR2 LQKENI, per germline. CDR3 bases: TGTGCCAGCTCACCCCATATGATAGCGGGAATGGGAGAGACCCAGTACTTC. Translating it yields CASSPHMIAGMGETQYF.

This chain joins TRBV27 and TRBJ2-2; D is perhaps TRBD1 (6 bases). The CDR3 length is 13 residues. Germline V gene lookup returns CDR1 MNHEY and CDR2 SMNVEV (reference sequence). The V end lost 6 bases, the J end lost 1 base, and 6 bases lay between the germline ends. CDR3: CASRDRNTGELFF. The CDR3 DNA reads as TGTGCCAGCAGGGACAGGAACACCGGGGAGCTGTTTTTT.

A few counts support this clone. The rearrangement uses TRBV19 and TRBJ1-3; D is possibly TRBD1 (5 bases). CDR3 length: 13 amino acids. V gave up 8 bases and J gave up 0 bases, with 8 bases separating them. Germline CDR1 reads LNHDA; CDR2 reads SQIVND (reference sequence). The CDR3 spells CASGRASGNTIYF. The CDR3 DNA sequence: TGTGCCAGTGGCAGGGCCTCTGGAAACACCATATATTTT.

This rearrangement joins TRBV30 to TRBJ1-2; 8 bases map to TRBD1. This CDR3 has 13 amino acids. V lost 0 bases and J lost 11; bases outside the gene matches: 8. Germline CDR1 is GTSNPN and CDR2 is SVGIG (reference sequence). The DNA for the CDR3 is TGTGCCTGGAGTGTACGCGACAGGGGTACATACACCTTC. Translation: CAWSVRDRGTYTF.

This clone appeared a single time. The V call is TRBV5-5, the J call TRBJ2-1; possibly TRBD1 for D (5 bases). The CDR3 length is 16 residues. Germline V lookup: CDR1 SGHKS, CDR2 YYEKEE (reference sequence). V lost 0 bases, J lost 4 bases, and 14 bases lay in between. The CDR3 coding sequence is TGTGCCAGCAGCTTGGCGCAGGGTAGTAGGTACAATGAGCAGTTCTTC. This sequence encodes CASSLAQGSRYNEQFF.

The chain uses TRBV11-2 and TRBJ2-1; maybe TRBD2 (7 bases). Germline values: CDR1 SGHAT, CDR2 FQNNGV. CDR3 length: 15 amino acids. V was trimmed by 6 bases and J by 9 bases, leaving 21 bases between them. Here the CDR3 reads CASSRGRGSDGEQFF. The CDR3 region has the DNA TGTGCCAGCAGTCGGGGGAGGGGGAGTGATGGTGAGCAGTTCTTC.

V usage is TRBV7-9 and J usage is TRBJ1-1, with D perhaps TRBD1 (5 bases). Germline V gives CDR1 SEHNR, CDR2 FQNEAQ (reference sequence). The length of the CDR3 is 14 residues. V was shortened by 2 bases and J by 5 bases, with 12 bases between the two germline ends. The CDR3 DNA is TGTGCCAGCAGCTTACAGGGTTCGGGTACTGAAGCTTTCTTT. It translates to CASSLQGSGTEAFF.

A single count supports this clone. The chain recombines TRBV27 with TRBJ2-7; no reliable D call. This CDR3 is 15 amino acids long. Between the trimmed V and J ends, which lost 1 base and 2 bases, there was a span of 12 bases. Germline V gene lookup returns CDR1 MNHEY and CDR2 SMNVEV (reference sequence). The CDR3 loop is CASSLFSIHAYEQYF. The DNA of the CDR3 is TGTGCCAGCAGTTTATTTAGCATCCACGCCTACGAGCAGTACTTC.

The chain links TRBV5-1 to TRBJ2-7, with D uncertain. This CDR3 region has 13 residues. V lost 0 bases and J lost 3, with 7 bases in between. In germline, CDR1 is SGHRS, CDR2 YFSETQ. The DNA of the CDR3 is TGCGCCAGCAGCTTGGAACAGCTCTACGAGCAGTACTTC. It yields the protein CASSLEQLYEQYF.

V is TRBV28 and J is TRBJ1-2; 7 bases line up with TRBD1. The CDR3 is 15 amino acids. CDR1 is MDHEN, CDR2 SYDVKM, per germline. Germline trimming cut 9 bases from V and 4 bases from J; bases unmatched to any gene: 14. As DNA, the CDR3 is TGTGCCAGTAGATCCGCCGGACAGGTGGGCTATGGCTACACCTTC. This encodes CASRSAGQVGYGYTF.

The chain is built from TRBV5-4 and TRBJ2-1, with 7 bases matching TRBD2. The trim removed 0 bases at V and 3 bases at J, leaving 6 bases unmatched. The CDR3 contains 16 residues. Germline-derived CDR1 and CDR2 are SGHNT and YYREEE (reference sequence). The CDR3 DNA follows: TGTGCCAGCAGCTTGGCTATCCTAGCGGACTACAATGAGCAGTTCTTC. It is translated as CASSLAILADYNEQFF.

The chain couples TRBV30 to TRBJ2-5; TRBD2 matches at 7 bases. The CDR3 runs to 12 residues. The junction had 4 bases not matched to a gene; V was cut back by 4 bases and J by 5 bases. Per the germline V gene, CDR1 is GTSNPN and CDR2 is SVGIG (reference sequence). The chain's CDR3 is CAWTGGWETQYF. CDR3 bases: TGTGCCTGGACGGGGGGTTGGGAGACCCAGTACTTC.

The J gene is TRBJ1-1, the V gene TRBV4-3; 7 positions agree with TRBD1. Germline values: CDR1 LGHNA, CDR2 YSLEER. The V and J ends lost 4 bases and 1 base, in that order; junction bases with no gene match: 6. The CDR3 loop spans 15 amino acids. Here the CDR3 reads CASSPTGQRNTEAFF. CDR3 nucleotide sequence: TGCGCCAGCAGCCCCACGGGACAGCGGAACACTGAAGCTTTCTTT.

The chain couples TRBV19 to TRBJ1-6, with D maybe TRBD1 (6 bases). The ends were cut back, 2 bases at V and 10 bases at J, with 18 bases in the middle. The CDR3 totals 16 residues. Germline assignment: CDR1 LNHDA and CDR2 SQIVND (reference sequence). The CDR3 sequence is CASSIPQGFGNSPLHF. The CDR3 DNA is TGTGCCAGTAGTATACCCCAGGGGTTTGGTAACTCACCCCTCCACTTT.

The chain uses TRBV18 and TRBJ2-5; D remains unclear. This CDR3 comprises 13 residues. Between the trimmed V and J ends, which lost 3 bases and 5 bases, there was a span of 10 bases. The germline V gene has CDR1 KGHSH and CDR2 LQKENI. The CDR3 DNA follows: TGTGCCAGCTCACCGCCCGACGGGGAGACCCAGTACTTC. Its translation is CASSPPDGETQYF.

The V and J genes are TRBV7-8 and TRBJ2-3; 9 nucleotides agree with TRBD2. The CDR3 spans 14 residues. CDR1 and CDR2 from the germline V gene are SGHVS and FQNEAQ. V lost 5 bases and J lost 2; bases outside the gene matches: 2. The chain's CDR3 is CASSPSGATDTQYF. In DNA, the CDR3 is TGTGCCAGCAGCCCTAGCGGGGCCACAGATACGCAGTATTTT.

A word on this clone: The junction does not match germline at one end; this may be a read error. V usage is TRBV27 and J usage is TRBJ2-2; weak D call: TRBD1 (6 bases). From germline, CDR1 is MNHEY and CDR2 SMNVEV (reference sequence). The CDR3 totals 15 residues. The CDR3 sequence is CASSLWGQNSGELFF. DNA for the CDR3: TGTGCCAGCAGTTTATGGGGGCAGAACTCCGGGGAGCTGTTTTTT.

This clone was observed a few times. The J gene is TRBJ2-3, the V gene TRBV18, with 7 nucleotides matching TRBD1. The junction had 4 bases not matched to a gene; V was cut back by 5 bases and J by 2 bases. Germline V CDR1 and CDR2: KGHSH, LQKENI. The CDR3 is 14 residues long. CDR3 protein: CASSEDRLTDTQYF. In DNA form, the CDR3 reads TGTGCCAGCTCAGAGGACAGGCTCACAGATACGCAGTATTTT.